This is a list of T cell receptor beta chains from one sample in a study of shared clonotypes between healthy human individuals. The method was immunoSEQ multiplex PCR; TCRdb's version includes in-frame clones alone and lacks a portion of them. Here the sample spans about 800,000 clones, 96% being singletons. The specimen was naive CD8+ T cells sorted from blood. The receptors originated from a man aged 25-45 years in good health. The CDR3 runs from the conserved cysteine through the conserved F or W. A D gene is named only where the DNA matches it firmly. The listing skips clone size in some rows; elsewhere it reads once, few, many or a size class.

TRBD2	TRBV7-9	NA	TRBJ2-7	14	TGTGCCAGCAGCTTGACTAGCGGGAGACTCGAGCAGTACTTC	CASSLTSGRLEQYF
NA	TRBV27	NA	TRBJ2-7	15	TGTGCCAGCAGTTCCGGGGTACAGGGTTTTAACGAGCAGTACTTC	CASSSGVQGFNEQYF
NA	TRBV27	NA	TRBJ2-7	15	TGTGCCAGCAGTTTATCTTCTCCTTTGGCCTACGAGCAGTACTTC	CASSLSSPLAYEQYF
NA	TRBV6-5	NA	TRBJ2-3	13	TGTGCCAGCAGCGAATCCTTAGCGGATACGCAGTATTTT	CASSESLADTQYF
NA	TRBV14	NA	TRBJ2-7	15	TGTGCCAGCAGCCAAGTCAAGGAGACCTCCTACGAGCAGTACTTC	CASSQVKETSYEQYF
NA	TRBV9	NA	TRBJ2-5	11	TGTGCCAGCAGCACCGGGGAGACCCAGTACTTC	CASSTGETQYF
NA	TRBV5-8	NA	TRBJ1-4	14	TGTGCCAGCAGCTTGGGGGCAACTAATGAAAAACTGTTTTTT	CASSLGATNEKLFF
NA	TRBV5-8	NA	TRBJ2-1	15	TGTGCCAGCAGGGACGGAGGGGGACCCTACAATGAGCAGTTCTTC	CASRDGGGPYNEQFF
NA	TRBV9	NA	TRBJ1-1	11	TGTGCCAGCAGCCCTGGGACTGAAGCTTTCTTT	CASSPGTEAFF
NA	TRBV29-1	NA	TRBJ2-7	12	TGCAGCGTTGAAGATCGATTCTACGAGCAGTACTTC	CSVEDRFYEQYF
NA	TRBV29-1	NA	TRBJ2-3	13	TGCAGCGTCGAACCGTCAAACACAGATACGCAGTATTTT	CSVEPSNTDTQYF
TRBD1	TRBV6-6	NA	TRBJ1-1	14	TGTGCCACCTTGGACAGGTTCATGAACACTGAAGCTTTCTTT	CATLDRFMNTEAFF
NA	TRBV11-2	NA	TRBJ2-7	13	TGTGCCAGCAGCTTAGTGCCTACCTACGAGCAGTACTTC	CASSLVPTYEQYF
TRBD2	TRBV30	NA	TRBJ2-7	13	TGTGCCTACACTAGCGGAACCTCCTACGAGCAGTACTTC	CAYTSGTSYEQYF
NA	TRBV27	NA	TRBJ2-1	17	TGTGCCAGCAGTTGGGGACCTTCTTACAAGACCAACAATGAGCAGTTCTTC	CASSWGPSYKTNNEQFF
NA	TRBV29-1	NA	TRBJ2-7	13	TGCAGCGTTTTGGGGGAGAATTCCTACGAGCAGTACTTC	CSVLGENSYEQYF
NA	TRBV19	NA	TRBJ1-5	12	TGTGCCAGTTCAGGGTGGAATCAGCCCCAGCATTTT	CASSGWNQPQHF
TRBD2	TRBV19	NA	TRBJ2-7	15	TGTGCCAGTAGTATAGCGGGAGGGCTTCCCTACGAGCAGTACTTC	CASSIAGGLPYEQYF
NA	TRBV5-4	NA	TRBJ2-1	15	TGTGCCAGCAGCTCCCTAATGGAGGGCAGGAATGAGCAGTTCTTC	CASSSLMEGRNEQFF
TRBD2	TRBV14	once	TRBJ2-3	16	TGTGCCAGCAGCCAAGTCGGTCTAGCGGGAAGGGATACGCAGTATTTT	CASSQVGLAGRDTQYF
NA	TRBV10-3	NA	TRBJ2-7	13	TGTGCCATCAGTGAGTCGAGATCCAGCGGGCAGTACTTC	CAISESRSSGQYF
TRBD2	TRBV5-4	once	TRBJ2-1	13	TGTGCCAGCAGTTTCAGACTAGCCGTCGAGCAGTTCTTC	CASSFRLAVEQFF